This is a list of T cell receptor beta chains from one sample in a study of shared clonotypes between healthy human individuals. Libraries were prepared by immunoSEQ multiplex PCR; TCRdb keeps only in-frame clonotypes and omits some of them. This sample has roughly 1 million clones, with around four fifths found just once. The material sequenced was memory CD4+ T cells sorted from blood. These receptor sequences come from a man aged 18 to 29 in good health. CDR3s include the opening cysteine and the closing phenylalanine or tryptophan. The D gene is left open where the match is weak. Clone size is stated in some rows and not others, as once, few, many or a class when expanded.

D	size	V	J	CDR3	DNA
NA	NA	TRBV5-1	TRBJ2-3	CASSPSTDTQYF	TGCGCCAGCAGCCCAAGCACAGATACGCAGTATTTT
TRBD2	NA	TRBV30	TRBJ2-3	CAWSVLAGVGDTQYF	TGTGCCTGGAGTGTACTAGCGGGGGTTGGGGATACGCAGTATTTT
NA	NA	TRBV18	TRBJ2-5	CASSPLNRGHYF	TGTGCCAGCTCACCTCTGAATCGGGGTCACTACTTC
TRBD2	NA	TRBV30	TRBJ2-3	CAWSVGGTSGGTDTQYF	TGTGCCTGGAGTGTAGGAGGAACTAGCGGGGGGACAGATACGCAGTATTTT
NA	NA	TRBV5-1	TRBJ2-3	CASSLGGTDPSDTQYF	TGCGCCAGCAGCCTTGGGGGGACGGATCCTTCAGATACGCAGTATTTT
NA	NA	TRBV6-6	TRBJ2-5	CAGQRRPGETQYF	TGTGCCGGACAGCGAAGACCCGGAGAGACCCAGTACTTC
TRBD1	NA	TRBV2	TRBJ1-4	CASSKTGVNEKLFF	TGTGCCAGCTCAAAGACAGGGGTTAATGAAAAACTGTTTTTT
TRBD1	NA	TRBV28	TRBJ2-7	CASSRQGLYEQYF	TGTGCCAGCAGCCGACAGGGCCTCTACGAGCAGTACTTC
NA	NA	TRBV11-2	TRBJ2-2	CASTLPTGELFF	TGTGCCAGCACTCTCCCGACCGGGGAGCTGTTTTTT
TRBD1	few	TRBV7-2	TRBJ2-7	CASRPDRFSYEQYF	TGTGCCAGCAGACCGGACAGGTTCTCCTACGAGCAGTACTTC
NA	NA	TRBV6-6	TRBJ2-6	CATGDAISGANVLTF	TGTGCCACTGGGGACGCGATCTCTGGGGCCAACGTCCTGACTTTC
TRBD1	few	TRBV28	TRBJ2-7	CASRQGAYEQYF	TGTGCCAGTAGACAGGGGGCCTACGAGCAGTACTTC
TRBD1	NA	TRBV29-1	TRBJ2-2	CSADRGNTGELFF	TGCAGCGCGGACAGGGGCAATACCGGGGAGCTGTTTTTT
NA	once	TRBV29-1	TRBJ2-5	CSVDPSALAGTQYF	TGCAGCGTTGATCCTAGCGCCCTCGCGGGGACCCAGTACTTC
NA	NA	TRBV19	TRBJ1-2	CASPPLGRNNYGYTF	TGTGCCAGTCCCCCTCTCGGCAGAAATAACTATGGCTACACCTTC
NA	NA	TRBV18	TRBJ2-7	CASSQRQGKKGDEQYF	TGTGCCAGCTCCCAACGGCAGGGTAAAAAAGGCGACGAGCAGTACTTC
TRBD1	NA	TRBV5-1	TRBJ2-3	CASSLNGQGAGGDTQYF	TGCGCCAGCAGCTTAAACGGACAGGGGGCGGGAGGAGATACGCAGTATTTT
TRBD1	NA	TRBV10-3	TRBJ2-3	CAISEHLGGATDTQYF	TGTGCCATCAGTGAGCATTTAGGGGGCGCAACAGATACGCAGTATTTT
NA	NA	TRBV4-1	TRBJ2-1	CASSPPVRGSSYNEQFF	TGCGCCAGCAGCCCCCCAGTAAGGGGATCGTCCTACAATGAGCAGTTCTTC
TRBD1	NA	TRBV18	TRBJ2-2	CASSPPNRGQNTGELFF	TGTGCCAGCTCACCCCCTAACAGGGGTCAGAACACCGGGGAGCTGTTTTTT
NA	NA	TRBV6-5	TRBJ1-6	CASSYLPGQDNSPLHF	TGTGCCAGCAGTTACTTGCCAGGGCAAGATAATTCACCCCTCCACTTT
NA	NA	TRBV9	TRBJ2-5	CASSVNWGGQETQYF	TGTGCCAGCAGCGTTAATTGGGGAGGCCAAGAGACCCAGTACTTC
TRBD1	NA	TRBV5-6	TRBJ2-1	CASSLGQGLYNEQFF	TGTGCCAGCAGCTTAGGACAGGGACTCTACAATGAGCAGTTCTTC
NA	NA	TRBV10-3	TRBJ2-7	CAISESRGYEQYF	TGTGCCATCAGTGAATCCCGGGGCTACGAGCAGTACTTC
TRBD2	NA	TRBV5-1	TRBJ2-3	CASSLSNRRETSGSLGTQYF	TGCGCCAGCAGCTTGTCGAACCGTAGAGAGACTAGCGGGAGTTTAGGTACGCAGTATTTT
TRBD2	once	TRBV5-1	TRBJ2-1	CASSPGTSDYNEQFF	TGCGCCAGCAGCCCGGGGACTAGCGATTACAATGAGCAGTTCTTC
NA	NA	TRBV28	TRBJ1-1	CASSLGTEAFF	TGTGCCAGCAGTTTGGGGACTGAAGCTTTCTTT
NA	NA	TRBV7-2	TRBJ1-6	CASSSRQNNSPLHF	TGTGCCAGCAGCTCCCGACAGAATAATTCACCCCTCCACTTT
TRBD1	once	TRBV18	TRBJ2-7	CASSPRDRGGEQYF	TGTGCCAGCTCACCCAGGGACAGGGGGGGCGAGCAGTACTTC
NA	NA	TRBV30	TRBJ2-7	CAWSVQGGKEYF	TGTGCCTGGAGTGTACAAGGAGGAAAGGAGTACTTC
TRBD1	NA	TRBV12-5	TRBJ2-1	CASGPGQGPNEQFF	TGTGCTAGTGGGCCCGGACAGGGCCCCAATGAGCAGTTCTTC
TRBD1	NA	TRBV5-1	TRBJ2-7	CASSSTGVPYEQYF	TGCGCCAGCAGCTCGACAGGGGTCCCCTACGAGCAGTACTTC
NA	NA	TRBV10-1	TRBJ2-3	CASSDPVIGTDTQYF	TGCGCCAGCAGTGACCCAGTCATCGGCACAGATACGCAGTATTTT
NA	NA	TRBV16	TRBJ2-1	CASSQYGGAYNEQFF	TGTGCCAGCAGCCAATACGGCGGGGCTTACAATGAGCAGTTCTTC
NA	NA	TRBV2	TRBJ2-5	CASRGDGETQYF	TGTGCCAGCAGAGGGGATGGAGAGACCCAGTACTTC
NA	NA	TRBV6-6	TRBJ2-3	CASSYVRNTDTQYF	TGTGCCAGCAGTTACGTGCGTAACACAGATACGCAGTATTTT
TRBD1	NA	TRBV5-4	TRBJ1-4	CASSDRTGSNEKLFF	TGTGCCAGCAGTGATCGGACAGGCTCTAATGAAAAACTGTTTTTT
NA	few	TRBV18	TRBJ1-1	CASSPQLNTEAFF	TGTGCCAGCTCACCACAGCTGAACACTGAAGCTTTCTTT
NA	NA	TRBV28	TRBJ1-1	CASSGLGTMNTEAFF	TGTGCCAGCAGTGGCCTAGGCACTATGAACACTGAAGCTTTCTTT
NA	many	TRBV30	TRBJ1-5	CAWSTKVGRSNQPQHF	TGTGCCTGGAGTACGAAGGTGGGCCGGTCCAATCAGCCCCAGCATTTT
NA	few	TRBV27	TRBJ2-5	CASSLRQTQETQYF	TGTGCCAGCAGTTTGAGACAGACTCAAGAGACCCAGTACTTC
TRBD1	NA	TRBV30	TRBJ1-5	CAWRLAGGRNQPQHF	TGTGCCTGGAGGCTAGCAGGGGGCCGCAATCAGCCCCAGCATTTT
NA	NA	TRBV7-9	TRBJ1-4	CASTWVGGGGNEKLFF	TGTGCCAGCACCTGGGTTGGCGGGGGCGGGAATGAAAAACTGTTTTTT
NA	NA	TRBV10-3	TRBJ2-1	CAISGGTDEQFF	TGTGCCATCAGTGGTGGGACGGATGAGCAGTTCTTC
TRBD1	once	TRBV6-1	TRBJ2-6	CASSTGGSGANVLTF	TGTGCCAGCAGTACAGGGGGCTCTGGGGCCAACGTCCTGACTTTC
TRBD2	NA	TRBV25-1	TRBJ2-2	CASSPASGGVGTGELFF	TGTGCCAGCAGCCCCGCTAGCGGAGGGGTGGGGACCGGGGAGCTGTTTTTT
TRBD1	NA	TRBV18	TRBJ2-2	CASSKTGGVTGELFF	TGTGCCAGCTCAAAGACAGGGGGCGTCACCGGGGAGCTGTTTTTT
TRBD1	NA	TRBV18	TRBJ1-2	CASSPATGVVGYTF	TGTGCCAGCTCGCCGGCGACAGGGGTGGTGGGCTACACCTTC
NA	NA	TRBV11-3	TRBJ1-6	CASSASFGSPLHF	TGTGCCAGCAGCGCCTCGTTTGGCTCACCCCTCCACTTT
NA	NA	TRBV18	TRBJ2-7	CASSLGGQNSYEQYF	TGTGCCAGCTCACTCGGAGGACAAAACTCCTACGAGCAGTACTTC
TRBD1	few	TRBV5-4	TRBJ2-7	CASSSSRDRVAEQYF	TGTGCCAGCAGCTCCTCACGGGACAGGGTAGCCGAGCAGTACTTC
NA	NA	TRBV7-2	TRBJ1-3	CASSLKTGSGNTIYF	TGTGCCAGCAGCCTAAAAACAGGCTCTGGAAACACCATATATTTT
TRBD1	NA	TRBV27	TRBJ2-2	CASSLSSDRGTGELFF	TGTGCCAGCAGTTTAAGTTCGGACAGGGGGACCGGGGAGCTGTTTTTT
TRBD1	NA	TRBV11-2	TRBJ2-6	CASSLTGGGGANVLTF	TGTGCCAGCAGCTTAACAGGGGGCGGTGGGGCCAACGTCCTGACTTTC
TRBD1	NA	TRBV5-4	TRBJ1-2	CASSLEGAFYGYTF	TGTGCCAGCAGCTTAGAGGGGGCCTTCTATGGCTACACCTTC
TRBD2	few	TRBV4-3	TRBJ2-1	CASSQVGTSGSWEQFF	TGCGCCAGCAGCCAAGTTGGGACTAGCGGGAGTTGGGAGCAGTTCTTC
NA	NA	TRBV6-1	TRBJ1-2	CASSEGRQRNYGYTF	TGTGCCAGCAGTGAAGGTAGACAGCGTAACTATGGCTACACCTTC